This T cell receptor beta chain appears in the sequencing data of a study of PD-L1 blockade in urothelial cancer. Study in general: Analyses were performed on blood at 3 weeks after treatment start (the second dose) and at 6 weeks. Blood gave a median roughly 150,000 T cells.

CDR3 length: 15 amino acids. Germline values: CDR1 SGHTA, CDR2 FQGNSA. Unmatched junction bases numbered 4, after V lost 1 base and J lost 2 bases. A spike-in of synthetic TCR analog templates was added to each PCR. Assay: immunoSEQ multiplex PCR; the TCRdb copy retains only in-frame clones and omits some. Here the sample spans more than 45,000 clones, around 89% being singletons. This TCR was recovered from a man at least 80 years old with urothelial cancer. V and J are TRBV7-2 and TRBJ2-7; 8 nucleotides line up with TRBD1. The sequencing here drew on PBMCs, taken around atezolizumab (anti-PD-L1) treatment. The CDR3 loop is CASSLGQGAAYEQYF. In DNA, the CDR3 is TGTGCCAGCAGCTTAGGTCAGGGGGCGGCCTACGAGCAGTACTTC.